The clone carrying this T cell receptor beta chain was counted between two and nine times. The sample is drawn from a study of blood T cell repertoires in COVID-19. Profiling relied on immunoSEQ multiplex PCR, and the TCRdb table lists in-frame clones only, not all of them. The sample yields roughly 16,000 clones, around 82% seen once. With 6 bases removed from V and 5 bases from J, the gap between germline ends came to 8 bases. Germline V gives CDR1 WSHSY, CDR2 SAAADI. The CDR3 is made up of 11 amino acids. The clonotype comes from a man older than 75 with active COVID-19. Material: peripheral blood. The chain joins TRBV10-2 to TRBJ2-7; weak D call: TRBD2 (6 bases). CDR3 sequence: CASSGSNEQYF. The DNA for the CDR3 is TGCGCCAGCAGCGGGAGCAACGAGCAGTACTTC.